What follows are 17 T cell receptor beta chains derived from one specimen sequenced in a study of blood T cell repertoires in COVID-19. Assay used: immunoSEQ multiplex PCR; TCRdb lists only in-frame clones, some missing. The sample has fewer than 110,000 clones; over 65% are singletons. The sample was peripheral blood. All receptors come from a human donor in a cohort sampled during active COVID-19.

The rearrangement uses TRBV5-1 and TRBJ1-4; TRBD1 matches at 7 bases. V was clipped by 4 bases and J by 7 bases; unmatched bases: 7. Per germline, CDR1 SGHRS and CDR2 YFSETQ. There are 14 residues in the CDR3. CDR3 sequence (DNA): TGCGCCAGCAGCCCGCGAGGGGGCGGTGAAAAACTGTTTTTT. Its protein product is CASSPRGGGEKLFF. Full variable domain (missing parts from reference TRBV5-1 and TRBJ1-4): KAGVTQTPRYLIKTRGQQVTLSCSPISGHRSVSWYQQTPGQGLQFLFEYFSETQRNKGNFPGRFSGRQFSNSRSEMNVSTLELGDSALYLCASSPRGGGEKLFFGSGTQLSVL.

The chain couples TRBV24-1 to TRBJ2-1; 9 positions match TRBD2. CDR1 KGHDR and CDR2 SFDVKD come from the germline V gene. The ends lost 6 bases at V and 4 bases at J; junction bases unmatched: 3. The CDR3 is 14 amino acids. CDR3 amino acids: CATSSGGPYNEQFF. CDR3 DNA: TGTGCCACCAGTAGCGGGGGGCCTTACAATGAGCAGTTCTTC.

The chain recombines TRBV28 with TRBJ1-1; 8 bases align to TRBD1. Unmatched junction bases numbered 7, after V lost 2 bases and J lost 5 bases. In germline, CDR1 is MDHEN, CDR2 SYDVKM. There are 15 residues in the CDR3. CDR3 residues: CASSLRRGRSTEAFF. As DNA, the CDR3 is TGTGCCAGCAGTTTACGCAGGGGGCGCAGTACTGAAGCTTTCTTT.

This chain connects TRBV7-9 to TRBJ1-3; TRBD1 might be the D (6 bases). Trimming shortened V by 8 bases and J by 0 bases, and 14 bases separated the two germline ends. In germline, CDR1 is SEHNR, CDR2 FQNEAQ (reference sequence). The CDR3 has 15 amino acids. CDR3 loop: CASGTSGASGNTIYF. For the CDR3, the DNA is TGTGCCAGCGGGACCTCAGGGGCCTCTGGAAACACCATATATTTT.

The rearrangement joins TRBV2 to TRBJ2-1; weak D call: TRBD1 (5 bases). The CDR3 runs 13 residues. The germline V gene encodes CDR1 SNHLY and CDR2 FYNNEI. Trimming shortened V by 2 bases and J by 8 bases, and 10 bases separated the two germline ends. The CDR3 loop is CASSESQGYEQFF. CDR3 sequence (DNA): TGTGCCAGCAGTGAAAGTCAGGGTTATGAGCAGTTCTTC.

V and J are TRBV5-1 and TRBJ2-7; possibly TRBD1 for D (6 bases). The V end lost 3 bases, the J end lost 0 bases, and 13 bases lay between the germline ends. CDR1 is SGHRS, CDR2 YFSETQ, per germline. The CDR3 has 15 residues. CDR3 sequence: CASSSTGSSSYEQYF. The CDR3 coding sequence is TGCGCCAGCAGCTCGACAGGCTCGAGCTCCTACGAGCAGTACTTC.

The gene calls are TRBV19 and TRBJ2-2; 8 bases are a match to TRBD2. The ends lost 10 bases at V and 5 bases at J; junction bases unmatched: 12. The germline V gene has CDR1 LNHDA and CDR2 SQIVND (reference sequence). This CDR3 is built from 15 residues. The CDR3 sequence: CAIRAGTRGTGELFF. In DNA form, the CDR3 reads TGTGCCATAAGGGCTGGGACTAGGGGGACCGGGGAGCTGTTTTTT.

V and J are TRBV19 and TRBJ2-1; 11 bases map to TRBD2. CDR1 is LNHDA and CDR2 is SQIVND in the germline V gene (reference sequence). CDR3 length: 16 amino acids. Germline trimming cut 0 bases from V and 4 bases from J; bases unmatched to any gene: 2. CDR3 nucleotides: TGTGCCAGTAGTATAGAAACTAGCGGGGGATACAATGAGCAGTTCTTC. It specifies CASSIETSGGYNEQFF.

The gene calls are TRBV18 and TRBJ2-2; maybe TRBD1 (6 bases). Deletions cut 3 bases from V and 1 base from J, with 12 bases between. This CDR3 is 16 amino acids long. From germline, CDR1 is KGHSH and CDR2 LQKENI. The CDR3 bases are TGTGCCAGCTCACCCCCACAGGGCAGGAACACCGGGGAGCTGTTTTTT. It encodes CASSPPQGRNTGELFF.

The gene calls are TRBV2 and TRBJ1-5; TRBD1 agrees at 7 bases. This CDR3 has 17 amino acids. Trimming removed 3 bases from V and 6 bases from J; junction bases left unmatched: 14. CDR1 is SNHLY, CDR2 FYNNEI, per germline. CDR3 region: CASSEVPGRGFGQPQHF. The CDR3 DNA follows: TGTGCCAGCAGTGAGGTTCCGGGCAGGGGGTTTGGTCAGCCCCAGCATTTT. The full variable domain, completed using reference TRBV2 and TRBJ1-5, is EPEVTQTPSHQVTQMGQEVILRCVPISNHLYFYWYRQILGQKVEFLVSFYNNEISEKSEIFDDQFSVERPDGSNFTLKIRSTKLEDSAMYFCASSEVPGRGFGQPQHFGDGTRLSIL.

CDR3 sequence: CASSIAADRGHGGYTF. CDR3 DNA sequence: TGTGCCAGTAGTATCGCAGCGGACAGGGGGCATGGGGGCTACACCTTC. J is TRBJ1-2 and V is TRBV19, with TRBD1 matching 11 bases. The germline CDR1 and CDR2 sequences are LNHDA and SQIVND (reference sequence). The CDR3 length is 16 residues. With V trimmed by 3 bases and J by 8 bases, 11 bases remained unmatched.

The chain links TRBV12-3 or TRBV12-4 to TRBJ2-1; D ambiguous. The V end lost 6 bases, the J end lost 12 bases, and 15 bases lay between the germline ends. This CDR3 is 12 amino acids long. The CDR3 sequence is CASSLSRATQFF. CDR3 in DNA: TGTGCCAGCAGCCTTAGTCGAGCGACGCAGTTCTTC.

The J gene is TRBJ2-5, the V gene TRBV30; 8 bases fit TRBD2. This CDR3 is 16 amino acids long. The germline CDR1 and CDR2 sequences are GTSNPN and SVGIG (reference sequence). With V trimmed by 3 bases and J by 0 bases, 9 bases remained unmatched. CDR3 amino acids: CAWRLPGGAYQETQYF. DNA for the CDR3: TGTGCCTGGAGACTCCCGGGGGGGGCGTACCAAGAGACCCAGTACTTC.

The chain employs TRBV7-6 and TRBJ2-5; TRBD2 aligns across 7 bases. Trimming took 3 bases from V and 1 from J; bases not matched to a gene: 2. Per the germline V gene, CDR1 is SGHVS and CDR2 is FNYEAQ. CDR3 size: 14 residues. Here the CDR3 DNA reads TGTGCCAGCAGCTTTGGGAGGGCCCAAGAGACCCAGTACTTC. Protein: CASSFGRAQETQYF. Using reference TRBV7-6 and TRBJ2-5 for the parts outside the CDR3, the full variable domain is GAGVSQSPRYKVTKRGQDVALRCDPISGHVSLYWYRQALGQGPEFLTYFNYEAQQDKSGLPNDRFSAERPEGSISTLTIQRTEQRDSAMYRCASSFGRAQETQYFGPGTRLLVL.

The chain joins TRBV19 to TRBJ1-3, with TRBD1 identical over 7 bases. The CDR3 extends over 18 amino acids. Germline lookup yields CDR1 LNHDA and CDR2 SQIVND (reference sequence). The J segment lost 0 bases and the V segment lost 5 bases, leaving 13 bases of the junction unmatched. The CDR3 nucleotides are TGTGCCAGTAGTTCCCCCCGCCGCTACAGGGGCTCTGGAAACACCATATATTTT. Protein sequence: CASSSPRRYRGSGNTIYF. The whole variable domain, filled in from reference TRBV19 and TRBJ1-3, reads DGGITQSPKYLFRKEGQNVTLSCEQNLNHDAMYWYRQDPGQGLRLIYYSQIVNDFQKGDIAEGYSVSREKKESFPLTVTSAQKNPTAFYLCASSSPRRYRGSGNTIYFGEGSWLTVV.

This clone has a single count. The V and J genes are TRBV6-2 or TRBV6-3 and TRBJ2-4; 7 nucleotides agree with TRBD2. Germline V gene data show CDR1 as MNHEY and CDR2 as SVGEGT. The CDR3 runs to 14 residues. J gave up 8 bases and V 4 bases, and 8 bases lay outside the gene matches. DNA for the CDR3: TGTGCCAGCAGTTTCCCGGGACGGGGGGACATTCAGTACTTC. It encodes CASSFPGRGDIQYF.

The rearrangement links TRBV4-2 to TRBJ2-7; the D is unclear. The germline V gene encodes CDR1 LGHNA and CDR2 YNFKEQ. Trimming shortened V by 0 bases and J by 6 bases, and 18 bases separated the two germline ends. This CDR3 is 16 amino acids long. CDR3 sequence: CASSQDSEARTSEQYF. CDR3 sequence (DNA): TGTGCCAGCAGCCAAGACAGCGAAGCCCGAACATCCGAGCAGTACTTC.